The next 5 T cell receptor beta chains were all read from a single sample in a study of tumor-infiltrating lymphocytes in primary liver carcinoma. From 20-30 mg of unsorted bulk tissue, DNA and RNA were co-extracted together. TCR beta cDNA was reverse-transcribed from 450 to 500 ng of total RNA. The reaction used a constant-region primer and ProtoScript II reverse transcriptase. It was through three nested multiplex PCR rounds of slightly modified ARM-PCR that TCR beta libraries arose. Investigators reported that the first two PCR rounds, at 10 cycles each, used TRBV1-TRBV30 forward primers with a C-beta reverse primer. TCRdb passed the multiplex PCR reads through MiXCR, listing each CDR3 protein once. The sample lists roughly 30,000 distinct CDR3 sequences, around 71% occurring once. Input material: liver tumor tissue from sampling region 3. Subset: tumor region T3, left-lateral pole. The receptors derive from a woman in her twenties or thirties with primary liver carcinoma and hepatitis B virus infection.

Points on this clonotype: The CDR3 does not close with the conserved phenylalanine or tryptophan, likely indicating a read error. No DNA is shown, since the ends of the CDR3 on it are uncertain; the CDR3 is the one TCRdb lists. V gene TRBV6-2 or TRBV6-3 combines with J gene TRBJ1-5; TRBD1, the table's D call, was not compared with the DNA. The CDR3 numbers 13 amino acids, ends counted. Germline CDR1 MNHEY, CDR2 SVGEGT. The CDR3 spells CASSYRDNQPLHP.

As regards this clonotype: This may stem from a read error, because a much larger clone lies one nucleotide away. The CDR3 loop reads CASSDDTGKLFF. CDR3 DNA: TGTGCCAGCAGCGACGACACCGGGAAGCTGTTTTTT. The rearrangement joins TRBV7-3 to TRBJ2-2; D might be TRBD2 (5 bases). This CDR3 region has 12 residues. The germline CDR1 and CDR2 sequences are SGHTA and FQGTGA.

Comment on this clonotype: This CDR3 fails to terminate in the conserved phenylalanine or tryptophan, so it likely reflects a read error. It is unclear where the CDR3 begins or ends on the DNA, so no DNA is shown, and the CDR3 is as TCRdb lists it. The J gene is TRBJ2-7, the V gene TRBV11-1; the D segment call TRBD2 is taken from the table without a DNA check. The V gene's germline CDR1 is SGHAT and CDR2 FQDESV (reference sequence). The CDR3 contains 13 residues when both ends are counted. This CDR3 is CASSLGHLREHYP.

This clonotype is deemed medium-sized. The V and J genes are TRBV5-6 and TRBJ2-6; no clear D. Trimming left V 0 bases short and J 1 base short, with 8 bases between. CDR1 and CDR2 from the germline V gene are SGHDT and YYEEEE. The CDR3 runs 16 residues. CDR3 sequence: CASSLDLISGANVLTF. CDR3 sequence (DNA): TGTGCCAGCAGCTTGGACTTAATATCTGGGGCCAACGTCCTGACTTTC.

The CDR3 DNA reads TGTGCCAGTAGCACCTCTCAAGCGGGTGGATACAATGAGCAGTTCTTC. Amino acids: CASSTSQAGGYNEQFF. This chain joins TRBV11-2 and TRBJ2-1; possible D gene TRBD2, 6 bases. CDR3 length equals 16 residues. The V gene lost 9 bases and the J gene lost 4 bases, with 22 bases spanning the gap. Per germline, CDR1 SGHAT and CDR2 FQNNGV.